This is a list of T cell receptor beta chains from one sample in a study of response to subunit inactivated influenza vaccine. TCRdb itself ran the RT-PCR reads through MiXCR, one entry per CDR3 protein. Altogether some 600,000 distinct CDR3 sequences are present, 11% to 15% being singletons, with the ten largest covering around 7.6%. Specimen: PBMCs from blood, collected 14 days before vaccination. The receptor source for this set is a man aged 50-59 years who received an inactivated influenza vaccine. The CDR3 runs from the conserved cysteine through the conserved F or W. The D gene is left open where the match is weak. Some rows mark clone size as missing; the rest say once, few, many or name a class of expanded clone.

CDR3nt,CDR3aa,j_gene,abundance,v_gene,d_gene
TGTGCCAGCAGCCATGGATTCTGGGAAAATGAGCAGTTCTTC,CASSHGFWENEQFF,TRBJ2-1,few,TRBV14,.
TGTGCCAGCAGTGCCCCGACTAGGCTACAAGAGACCCAGTACTTC,CASSAPTRLQETQYF,TRBJ2-5,.,TRBV2,.
TGTGCCAGCAGCCGCCTGAGGGGAGGCGGCTACACCTTC,CASSRLRGGGYTF,TRBJ1-2,few,TRBV16,.
TGTGCCAGCAGTAGACTAGCGGGAGGGGAGACCCAGTACTTC,CASSRLAGGETQYF,TRBJ2-5,many,TRBV6-1,TRBD2
TGTGCCAGCAGTTTGGACAGCTCGAACACTGAAGCTTTCTTT,CASSLDSSNTEAFF,TRBJ1-1,.,TRBV12-3/TRBV12-4,.
TGTGCCAGCAGCTACCCGGGACTAGCTCCCACCGGGGAGCTGTTTTTT,CASSYPGLAPTGELFF,TRBJ2-2,few,TRBV7-2,TRBD2
TGTGCCAGCAGCACCAGACCTCCGGGACTAGAAAGCACATATACGCAGTATTTT,CASSTRPPGLESTYTQYF,TRBJ2-3,few,TRBV11-2,TRBD2
TGTGCCAGCAGCGCCGGGGGGATAGAGCCCCAGCATTTT,CASSAGGIEPQHF,TRBJ1-5,.,TRBV9,.
TGTGCCAGCAGTTTAAACGGGGATAGCAATCAGCCCCAGCATTTT,CASSLNGDSNQPQHF,TRBJ1-5,.,TRBV12-3/TRBV12-4,.
TGCGCCAGCAGTCAATCTGAACAGGGACGGCGATCACCCCTCCACTTT,CASSQSEQGRRSPLHF,TRBJ1-6,few,TRBV23-1,.
TGCAGTGCTAGACACATGGGACGCCAGTTCTTC,CSARHMGRQFF,TRBJ2-1,.,TRBV20-1,.
TGTGCCAGCAGCGTATCGTCTAGCGGGATCGATGAGCAGTTCTTC,CASSVSSSGIDEQFF,TRBJ2-1,few,TRBV9,TRBD2
TGCAGCGTTGAGGGGACACCGAACACCGGGGAGCTGTTTTTT,CSVEGTPNTGELFF,TRBJ2-2,many,TRBV29-1,.
TGTGCCAGCAGTGATTTTAGGGGGCAAGATACGCAGTATTTT,CASSDFRGQDTQYF,TRBJ2-3,.,TRBV2,TRBD1
TGTGCCAGCAGCTTAGAGGCACCCCAGCCCCACACCTTC,CASSLEAPQPHTF,TRBJ1-2,few,TRBV11-2,.
TGCAGTGCTAGAGATAATGGAGCCGCGGATAACTATGGCTACACCTTC,CSARDNGAADNYGYTF,TRBJ1-2,.,TRBV20-1,.
TGTGCCAGCAGCTATTACAGGGGAAGTGGCACAGATACGCAGTATTTT,CASSYYRGSGTDTQYF,TRBJ2-3,.,TRBV5-6,TRBD1
.,CASSFRARGTEAFF,TRBJ1-1,.,TRBV12-3/TRBV12-4,.
TGTGCCAGCAGTGAGGACCGAACTATCTATGGCTACACCTTC,CASSEDRTIYGYTF,TRBJ1-2,.,TRBV2,.
TGTGCCAGCAGTTACGGGACTAGACGCACCGGGGAGCTGTTTTTT,CASSYGTRRTGELFF,TRBJ2-2,.,TRBV25-1,TRBD2
TGCAGTGCTAGGGCCGTGGGCCGCTCCTACAATGAGCAGTTCTTC,CSARAVGRSYNEQFF,TRBJ2-1,few,TRBV20-1,.
TGCGCCAGCAGCCAAAGGGGGTCAGTCACAGATACGCAGTATTTT,CASSQRGSVTDTQYF,TRBJ2-3,.,TRBV4-3,.
TGTGCCAGCAGCCCCCAGTTGCTCTCCTACGAGCAGTACTTC,CASSPQLLSYEQYF,TRBJ2-7,few,TRBV12-3/TRBV12-4,.
TGTGCCAGCAGTTTCGCTATGGTGGCGGTAGCCTACGAGCAGTACTTC,CASSFAMVAVAYEQYF,TRBJ2-7,.,TRBV28,.
TGTGCCAGCAGTTTATCGTACAGGTCTTTGACTGAAGCTTTCTTT,CASSLSYRSLTEAFF,TRBJ1-1,.,TRBV27,.
TGTGCCAGCAGTTTACTAGAGACCCAGTACTTC,CASSLLETQYF,TRBJ2-5,many,TRBV12-3/TRBV12-4,.
TGCAGTGCTACAGGCGGGAGGTACGAGCAGTACTTC,CSATGGRYEQYF,TRBJ2-7,.,TRBV20-1,TRBD2
TGTGCCAGCACCAACTCAGGGTTAGCGGAAAAACTGTTTTTT,CASTNSGLAEKLFF,TRBJ1-4,many,TRBV6-1,.
TGCGCCAGCAGCCAAGTGGGCGGGGATCGGTTCGCCGGGAGCCAAAACATTCAGTACTTC,CASSQVGGDRFAGSQNIQYF,TRBJ2-4,few,TRBV4-1,.
TGTGCCAGCACCGAACAGGGGGGGACCCAGTACTTC,CASTEQGGTQYF,TRBJ2-5,.,TRBV6-1,TRBD1
TGTGCCAGCAGCTTAGGAGGGGGCTTGCAGTTCTTC,CASSLGGGLQFF,TRBJ2-1,many,TRBV7-2,TRBD1
TGTGCCAGCAGCTTCGGACAGGGGCTAGGTGAGCAGTTCTTC,CASSFGQGLGEQFF,TRBJ2-1,.,TRBV7-2,TRBD1
TGTGCCAGCAGCCCCTCAGACTTCACAGATACGCAGTATTTT,CASSPSDFTDTQYF,TRBJ2-3,.,TRBV6-1,.
TGCGCCAGCAGCAAATGGACGGCAGGAAATGAAAAACTGTTTTTT,CASSKWTAGNEKLFF,TRBJ1-4,few,TRBV4-3,.
TGTGCCAGTAGTATAAGGGTTGCGGAGACCCAGTACTTC,CASSIRVAETQYF,TRBJ2-5,.,TRBV19,.
TGTGCCACCAGCAGAGACCTATGGGCGGCCGGAGAAGCGCATGAGCAGTTCTTC,CATSRDLWAAGEAHEQFF,TRBJ2-1,few,TRBV15,.
TGCAGTGCATTAGGGCACGGGGAGCTGTTTTTT,CSALGHGELFF,TRBJ2-2,.,TRBV20-1,.
TGCGCCAGCAGCTTAGGGCCCGAAGAGCAGTTCTTC,CASSLGPEEQFF,TRBJ2-1,.,TRBV5-1,.
TGCAGTGCTAGAGGCCCGAGGGTAAGACAAGAGACCCAGTACTTC,CSARGPRVRQETQYF,TRBJ2-5,.,TRBV20-1,.
TGCGCCAGCAGCCAAGGACAGGGAACGAACACCGGGGAGCTGTTTTTT,CASSQGQGTNTGELFF,TRBJ2-2,few,TRBV4-1,TRBD1
TGTGCCAGCAGACAAGGGTGGACTGGGAGTGGCTACACCTTC,CASRQGWTGSGYTF,TRBJ1-2,once,TRBV3-1,.
TGTGCCAGCAGCCAAGGGGCCCGTAGTGAGACCCAGTACTTC,CASSQGARSETQYF,TRBJ2-5,many,TRBV14,.
TGTGCCAGCAGCCTGACAGGCGAGAGGGAGACCCAGTACTTC,CASSLTGERETQYF,TRBJ2-5,few,TRBV7-2,.
TGTGCCAGCAGTTTCCAGGCCGTGGGCAGCGGGGAGCTGTTTTTT,CASSFQAVGSGELFF,TRBJ2-2,.,TRBV12-3/TRBV12-4,.
TGCAGTGCCCGGACGGGGACTAGCGCGGGTGAGCAGTTCTTC,CSARTGTSAGEQFF,TRBJ2-1,few,TRBV20-1,TRBD2
TGTGCCAGCAAGTATAGGAGCTCCTACAATGAGCAGTTCTTC,CASKYRSSYNEQFF,TRBJ2-1,.,TRBV12-3/TRBV12-4,.
TGTGCCAGCTCCCCGACAGTCACTATGAACACTGAAGCTTTCTTT,CASSPTVTMNTEAFF,TRBJ1-1,few,TRBV18,.
TGTGCCAGCAGGTCATCCGCACAGAAGACCTATGGCTACACCTTC,CASRSSAQKTYGYTF,TRBJ1-2,few,TRBV6-2/TRBV6-3,.
TGTGCCAGCAGTTTATGGCTAGCGGGGGTTAAAGAGCTGTTTTTT,CASSLWLAGVKELFF,TRBJ2-2,.,TRBV28,TRBD2
TGTGCCAGCAGCTTGGTAATTCGGCGAAAACCCGTTATGGAGACCCAGTACTTC,CASSLVIRRKPVMETQYF,TRBJ2-5,.,TRBV5-6,.
TGTGCCAGCAGCCCCAGGACTGAGAGGCAGCCCCAGCATTTT,CASSPRTERQPQHF,TRBJ1-5,.,TRBV6-1,.
TGTGCCAGCAGCGTAGTTGGGGACAGGGCTGGGGCCAACGTCCTGACTTTC,CASSVVGDRAGANVLTF,TRBJ2-6,few,TRBV9,TRBD1
TGTGCCAGCAGTTGGATGACAGGGAGCAATCAGCCCCAGCATTTT,CASSWMTGSNQPQHF,TRBJ1-5,.,TRBV6-2/TRBV6-3,TRBD1
TGCAGTGCTCTGACAGTTCGGACAACGAACACCGGGGAGCTGTTTTTT,CSALTVRTTNTGELFF,TRBJ2-2,.,TRBV20-1,.
TGCGCCAGCAGCCCTGGCCCAGGGTACGAGGAGCTGTTTTTT,CASSPGPGYEELFF,TRBJ2-2,.,TRBV5-1,.
TGTGCCAGCAGTTACTCTAGAGGCCAAAACATTCAGTACTTC,CASSYSRGQNIQYF,TRBJ2-4,.,TRBV6-2/TRBV6-3,.
TGCGCCAGCAGCCAAGTACAGGGTATCGTCGAGACCCAGTACTTC,CASSQVQGIVETQYF,TRBJ2-5,.,TRBV4-1,.
TGTGCCAGCAAGGAAGCAGACAGGTCTCAAGGAAATAATTCACCCCTCCACTTT,CASKEADRSQGNNSPLHF,TRBJ1-6,.,TRBV12-3/TRBV12-4,.